This TCR beta chain was sequenced for a study of T cell responses to AZD1222 COVID-19 vaccine. Study overall: Second-dose schedules of about 4 or about 12 weeks were combined.

Trimming took off 2 bases at V and 2 bases at J, with 8 bases between the two ends. The CDR3 sequence is 14 residues long. CDR1 is ENHRY, CDR2 SYGVKD, per germline. Sequenced by immunoSEQ multiplex PCR; TCRdb stores in-frame clones only, minus some. The sample records 100,000 to 150,000 clones, 90% to 95% being singletons. The chain carries TRBV10-3 and TRBJ2-3, with D possibly matching TRBD1 (5 bases). The origin of this receptor is an adult in good health. Sequenced here: peripheral blood, sampled on day 0 of AZD1222 vaccination. The CDR3 bases are TGTGCCATCAGTGAGCAGGGTTACACAGATACGCAGTATTTT. Translated, it gives CAISEQGYTDTQYF.